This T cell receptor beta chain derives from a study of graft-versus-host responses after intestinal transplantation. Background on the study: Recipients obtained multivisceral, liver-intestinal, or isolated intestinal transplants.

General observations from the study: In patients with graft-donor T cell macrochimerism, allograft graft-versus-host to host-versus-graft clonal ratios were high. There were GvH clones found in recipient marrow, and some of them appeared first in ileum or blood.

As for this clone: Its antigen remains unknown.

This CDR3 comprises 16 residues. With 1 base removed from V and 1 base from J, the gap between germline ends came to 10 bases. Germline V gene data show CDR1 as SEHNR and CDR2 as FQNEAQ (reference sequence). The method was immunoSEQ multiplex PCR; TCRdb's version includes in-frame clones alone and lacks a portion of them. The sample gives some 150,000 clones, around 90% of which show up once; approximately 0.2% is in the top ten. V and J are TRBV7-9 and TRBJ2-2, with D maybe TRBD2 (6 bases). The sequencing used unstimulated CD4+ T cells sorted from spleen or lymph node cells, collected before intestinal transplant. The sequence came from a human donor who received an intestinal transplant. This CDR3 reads CASSLEGGWNTGELFF. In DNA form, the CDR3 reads TGTGCCAGCAGCTTAGAAGGAGGGTGGAACACCGGGGAGCTGTTTTTT.